This record looks at one TCR beta chain sequence and its context. Unique molecular identifiers were built into the TCRbeta library. TCRdb redid the calling of the PCR reads with MiXCR, one entry per CDR3 protein. The repertoire holds 350,000 to 400,000 distinct CDR3 sequences, with roughly 22% as singletons. These data come from a study of T-cell reconstitution after alpha-beta-depleted transplantation in children. V was trimmed by 0 bases and J by 1 base, leaving 12 bases between them. The V gene's germline CDR1 is DFQATT and CDR2 SNEGSKA (reference sequence). CDR3 length equals 15 residues. The chain couples TRBV20-1 to TRBJ1-1; D is ambiguous. The receptor was derived from a human donor who donated a stem cell graft to a child with acute myeloid leukemia. This specimen was PBMCs from the stem cell graft donor, taken from the stem cell graft. Here the CDR3 reads CSARDSRLPNTEAFF. Written as DNA, the CDR3 is TGCAGTGCTAGAGATTCGCGACTCCCGAACACTGAAGCTTTCTTT.